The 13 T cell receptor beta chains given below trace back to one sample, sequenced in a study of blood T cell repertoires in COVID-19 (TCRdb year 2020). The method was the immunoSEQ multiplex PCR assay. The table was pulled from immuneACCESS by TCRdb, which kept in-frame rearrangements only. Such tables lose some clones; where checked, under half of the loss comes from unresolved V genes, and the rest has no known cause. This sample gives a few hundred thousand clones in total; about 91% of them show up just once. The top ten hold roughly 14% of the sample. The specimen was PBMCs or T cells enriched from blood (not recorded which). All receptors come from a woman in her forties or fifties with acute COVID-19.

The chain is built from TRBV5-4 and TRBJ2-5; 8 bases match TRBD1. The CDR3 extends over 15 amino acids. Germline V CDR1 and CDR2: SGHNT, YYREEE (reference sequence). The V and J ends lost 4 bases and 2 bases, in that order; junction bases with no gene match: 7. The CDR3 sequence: CASSRGTGRQETQYF. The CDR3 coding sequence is TGTGCCAGCAGCCGTGGGACAGGCCGTCAAGAGACCCAGTACTTC.

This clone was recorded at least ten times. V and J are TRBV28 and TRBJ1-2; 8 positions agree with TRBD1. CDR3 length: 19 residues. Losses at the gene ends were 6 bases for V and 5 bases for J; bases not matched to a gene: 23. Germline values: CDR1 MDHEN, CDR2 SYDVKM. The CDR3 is CASSRPSGQAQRLGYGYTF. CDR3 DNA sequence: TGTGCCAGCAGCCGACCCTCGGGACAGGCTCAGAGGTTGGGGTATGGCTACACCTTC.

The CDR3 region has the DNA TGTGCCAGCAGTTTAAGGGGCAACACTGAAGCTTTCTTT. The encoded protein is CASSLRGNTEAFF. This chain uses TRBV28 with TRBJ1-1; TRBD1 is a possible D gene (5 bases). Germline loops: CDR1 MDHEN, CDR2 SYDVKM. Trimming stripped 2 bases from V and 2 bases from J, with 6 bases between. The CDR3 runs to 13 residues.

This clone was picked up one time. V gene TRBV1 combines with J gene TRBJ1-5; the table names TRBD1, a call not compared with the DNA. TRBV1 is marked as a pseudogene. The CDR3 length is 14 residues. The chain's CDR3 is CTRIRDRGLQPQHF. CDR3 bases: TGCACCAGAATCCGGGACAGGGGACTTCAGCCCCAGCATTTT.

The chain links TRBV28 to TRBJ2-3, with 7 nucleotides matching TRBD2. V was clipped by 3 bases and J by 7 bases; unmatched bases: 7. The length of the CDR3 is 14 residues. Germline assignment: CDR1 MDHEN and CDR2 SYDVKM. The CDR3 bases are TGTGCCAGCAGTTTGGAGCGGGAATGGTATACGCAGTATTTT. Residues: CASSLEREWYTQYF.

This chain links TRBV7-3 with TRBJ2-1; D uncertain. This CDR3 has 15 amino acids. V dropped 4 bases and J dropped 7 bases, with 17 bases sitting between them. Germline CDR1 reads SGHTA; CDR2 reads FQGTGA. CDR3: CASSSQSQYTNEQFF. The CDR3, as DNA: TGTGCCAGCAGCTCCCAAAGTCAATATACTAATGAGCAGTTCTTC.

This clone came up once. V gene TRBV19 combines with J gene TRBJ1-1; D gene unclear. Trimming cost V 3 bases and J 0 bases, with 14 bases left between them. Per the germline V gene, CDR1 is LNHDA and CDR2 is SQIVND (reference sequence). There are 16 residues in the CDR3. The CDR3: CASSMGAQRMNTEAFF. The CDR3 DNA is TGTGCCAGTAGTATGGGAGCCCAAAGAATGAACACTGAAGCTTTCTTT.

DNA of the CDR3: TGTGCCAGCAGTTTTGTAGGGGGAGATGAGACCCAGTACTTC. Translation: CASSFVGGDETQYF. The V call is TRBV28, the J call TRBJ2-5, with D possibly matching TRBD1 (6 bases). Trimming pared 3 bases from V and 5 bases from J, leaving 13 bases between. The germline CDR1 and CDR2 sequences are MDHEN and SYDVKM. This CDR3 region has 14 residues.

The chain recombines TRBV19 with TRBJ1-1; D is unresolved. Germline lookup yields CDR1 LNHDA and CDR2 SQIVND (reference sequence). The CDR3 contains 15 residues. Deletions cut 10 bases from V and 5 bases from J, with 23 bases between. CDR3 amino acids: CATRTLTSGGTEAFF. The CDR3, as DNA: TGTGCCACCAGGACCCTAACTTCGGGAGGGACTGAAGCTTTCTTT.

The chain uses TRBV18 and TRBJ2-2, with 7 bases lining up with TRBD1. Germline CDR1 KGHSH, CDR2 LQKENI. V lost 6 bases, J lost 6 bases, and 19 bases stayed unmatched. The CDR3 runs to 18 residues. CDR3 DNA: TGTGCCAGCTCGCCGCAGAGTTTCACAGGGGTCGATGCCGGGGAGCTGTTTTTT. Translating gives CASSPQSFTGVDAGELFF.

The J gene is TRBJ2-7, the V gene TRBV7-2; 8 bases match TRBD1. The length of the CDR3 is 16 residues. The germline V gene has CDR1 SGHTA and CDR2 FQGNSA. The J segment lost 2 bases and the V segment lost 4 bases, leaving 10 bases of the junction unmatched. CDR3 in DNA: TGTGCCAGCAGCTGGGGAGGACAGGGAAGAACCTACGAGCAGTACTTC. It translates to CASSWGGQGRTYEQYF.

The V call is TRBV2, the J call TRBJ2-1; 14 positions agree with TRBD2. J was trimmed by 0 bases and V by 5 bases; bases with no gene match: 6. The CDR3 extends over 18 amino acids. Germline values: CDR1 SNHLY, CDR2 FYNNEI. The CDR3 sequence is CASSQPGTSGSSYNEQFF. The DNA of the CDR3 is TGTGCCAGCAGTCAACCCGGGACTAGCGGGAGCTCCTACAATGAGCAGTTCTTC.

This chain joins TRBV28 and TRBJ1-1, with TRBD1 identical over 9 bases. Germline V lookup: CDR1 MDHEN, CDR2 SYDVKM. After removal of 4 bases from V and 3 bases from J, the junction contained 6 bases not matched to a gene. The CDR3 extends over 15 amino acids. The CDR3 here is CASSSPGQGHTEAFF. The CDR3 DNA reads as TGTGCCAGCAGTTCACCGGGACAGGGTCACACTGAAGCTTTCTTT. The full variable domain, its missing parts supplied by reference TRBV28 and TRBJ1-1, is DVKVTQSSRYLVKRTGEKVFLECVQDMDHENMFWYRQDPGLGLRLIYFSYDVKMKEKGDIPEGYSVSREKKERFSLILESASTNQTSMYLCASSSPGQGHTEAFFGQGTRLTVV.